This entry is about one T cell receptor beta chain. At one of its ends the junction is not consistent with the germline gene, which may arise from a read error. This specimen comes from a study of blood T cells in healthy people across ages. Primed by a sample-barcoded 5' primer and a J-beta primer mix, a second PCR proceeded for 7 to 11 cycles. TCRdb re-analysed the 5' RACE reads in MiXCR, keeping a single row per CDR3 protein. The data hold under 850,000 distinct CDR3 sequences, with about 37% observed a single time. The receptor was isolated from a man aged 18 to 35 in good health. The sample taken for sequencing was blood.

This chain's CDR3 is CASSYSTGVETQYF. The CDR3 DNA reads as TGTGCCAGCAGCTACTCGACAGGGGTGGAGACCCAGTACTTC. The rearrangement links TRBV6-6 to TRBJ2-5; 8 nucleotides agree with TRBD1. Germline V CDR1 and CDR2: MNHNY, SVGAGI (reference sequence). This CDR3 has 14 amino acids.